These T cell receptor beta chains were read from a single sample in a study of T cell clones after liver transplantation. Assay: immunoSEQ multiplex PCR; the TCRdb copy retains only in-frame clones and omits some. The sample records 75,000 to 100,000 clones, roughly 82% being singletons. The sequences come from CD4+ T cells from blood, collected just over 45 months after liver transplant. The source is a human patient who received a liver transplant. The T cells may come from the graft donor. CDR3s include the opening cysteine and the closing phenylalanine or tryptophan. The D gene is left open where the match is weak. Clone size is given for some rows only: seen once, a few or many times, or a class if the clone is expanded.

j_call | d_call | cdr3_length | v_call | clone_size | cdr3_nt | cdr3_aa
TRBJ2-2 | . | 14 | TRBV7-2 | once | TGTGCCAGCAGCTTTGGAGATAACACCGGGGAGCTGTTTTTT | CASSFGDNTGELFF
TRBJ2-1 | . | 14 | TRBV29-1 | . | TGCAGCGTTGAAGGAGTAGCAACTTACAATGAGCAGTTCTTC | CSVEGVATYNEQFF
TRBJ2-1 | TRBD1 | 15 | TRBV18 | . | TGTGCCAGCTCACCACCAACAGGGGGCTCGGATGAGCAGTTCTTC | CASSPPTGGSDEQFF
TRBJ1-4 | . | 13 | TRBV18 | . | TGTGCCAGCTCACCCAGGGAAAATGAAAAACTGTTTTTT | CASSPRENEKLFF
TRBJ1-5 | . | 13 | TRBV19 | once | TGTGCCAGTAGTATAGAGGAGGGGAAACCCCAGCATTTT | CASSIEEGKPQHF
TRBJ1-4 | . | 14 | TRBV7-2 | . | TGTGCCAGCAGCTTATCGGAAGGACGCGCCAAACTGTTTTTT | CASSLSEGRAKLFF
TRBJ2-7 | . | 17 | TRBV5-6 | . | TGTGCCAGCACCTTTGGCCAGGGGACTCAGAGCTCCTACGAGCAGTACTTC | CASTFGQGTQSSYEQYF
TRBJ1-1 | TRBD1 | 17 | TRBV18 | . | TGTGCCAGCTCACCACCGGTGGACAGGGGGCTAAACACTGAAGCTTTCTTT | CASSPPVDRGLNTEAFF
TRBJ1-2 | . | 14 | TRBV19 | . | TGTGCCAGTAGTATAGCAGCGGGGCTCTATGGCTACACCTTC | CASSIAAGLYGYTF
TRBJ2-4 | TRBD1 | 15 | TRBV18 | . | TGTGCCAGCTCAGAGAGGACAGGGGGCGGGAACATTCAGTACTTC | CASSERTGGGNIQYF
TRBJ2-5 | . | 14 | TRBV7-9 | . | TGTGCCAGCAGCTTGCGTGGGGAACAAGAGACCCAGTACTTC | CASSLRGEQETQYF
TRBJ2-3 | . | 16 | TRBV7-9 | . | TGTGCCAGCCGCTCGCGGGACAATTCCCGCACAGATACGCAGTATTTT | CASRSRDNSRTDTQYF
TRBJ1-2 | . | 13 | TRBV11-2 | . | TGTGCCAGCAGCTCCGACGGGGTCTATGGCTACACCTTC | CASSSDGVYGYTF
TRBJ2-3 | . | 12 | TRBV7-2 | . | TGTGCCAGCAGCTTTCATGCAGATACGCAGTATTTT | CASSFHADTQYF
TRBJ1-1 | . | 15 | TRBV5-1 | . | TGCGCCAGCAGCTCCAGAATTAGGGTGAACACTGAAGCTTTCTTT | CASSSRIRVNTEAFF
TRBJ2-3 | TRBD1 | 15 | TRBV25-1 | . | TGTGCCAGCAGTGACACACGGCAGGGGGCAGATACGCAGTATTTT | CASSDTRQGADTQYF
TRBJ1-2 | . | 15 | TRBV6-5 | . | TGTGCCAGCAGTTCAGGGGCCAGTAACTTGGGTGGCTACACCTTC | CASSSGASNLGGYTF
TRBJ2-1 | . | 17 | TRBV9 | . | TGTGCCAGCAGCGTTTACCCGGGGCAGGGGCTTGGGAATGAGCAGTTCTTC | CASSVYPGQGLGNEQFF
TRBJ1-1 | . | 12 | TRBV2 | . | TGTGCCAGCAGTGCCACGAGGGATCGAGCTTTCTTT | CASSATRDRAFF
TRBJ1-5 | TRBD1 | 14 | TRBV2 | few | TGTGCCAGTCGTCAGGGGGCCTTGAGTCAGCCCCAGCATTTT | CASRQGALSQPQHF
TRBJ2-7 | . | 15 | TRBV28 | . | TGTGCCAGCAGTTTTCTGATGGGGGGAGCCTACGAGCAGTACTTC | CASSFLMGGAYEQYF
TRBJ1-2 | . | 14 | TRBV18 | few | TGTGCCAGCTCACCTAGGGACGGCGTATATGGCTACACCTTC | CASSPRDGVYGYTF
TRBJ2-1 | TRBD1 | 14 | TRBV27 | . | TGTGCCAGCAGTACGGCGACAGGGATCAATGAGCAGTTCTTC | CASSTATGINEQFF
TRBJ2-2 | TRBD2 | 16 | TRBV7-6 | . | TGTGCCAGCAGCACCTCGGATAGCGGGAGGGCCGGGGAGCTGTTTTTT | CASSTSDSGRAGELFF
TRBJ2-1 | TRBD1 | 14 | TRBV6-1 | . | TGTGCCAGCACCCTGACAGGGCTGAACAATGAGCAGTTCTTC | CASTLTGLNNEQFF
TRBJ1-1 | . | 15 | TRBV9 | . | TGTGCCAGCAGCGTAGTATCGGGGGGTGGAACTGAAGCTTTCTTT | CASSVVSGGGTEAFF
TRBJ1-1 | . | 14 | TRBV2 | . | TGTGCCAGCAGCCTACAGGGTAAGGGCACTGAAGCTTTCTTT | CASSLQGKGTEAFF
TRBJ2-2 | TRBD2 | 16 | TRBV19 | . | TGTGCCAGTACCTCCTTTCTAGCGGGAGTTCCCGGGGAGCTGTTTTTT | CASTSFLAGVPGELFF
TRBJ2-5 | TRBD2 | 14 | TRBV19 | few | TGTGCCAGTAGTTCCCTAGCGGGAGAAGAGACCCAGTACTTC | CASSSLAGEETQYF
TRBJ1-5 | . | 16 | TRBV21-1 | . | TGTGCCAGCAGCAAACCAGGACATTCTAGCAATCAGCCCCAGCATTTT | CASSKPGHSSNQPQHF
TRBJ2-5 | TRBD2 | 15 | TRBV10-2 | . | TGCGCCAGCTCCCTTAGCGGGAGGGGTCAAGAGACCCAGTACTTC | CASSLSGRGQETQYF
TRBJ1-1 | . | 15 | TRBV7-2 | . | TGTGCCAGCAGCTTAGCCAACAGGCCGAGACAGAGAGCTTTCTTT | CASSLANRPRQRAFF
TRBJ1-5 | . | 14 | TRBV28 | . | TGTGCCAGCAGTTTAGCAGGAATCGATCAGCCCCAGCATTTT | CASSLAGIDQPQHF
TRBJ2-2 | . | 12 | TRBV6-1 | . | TGTGCCAGCAGATCGCACACCGGGGAGCTGTTTTTT | CASRSHTGELFF
TRBJ2-5 | . | 13 | TRBV27 | . | TGTGCCAGCAGGACAGAGCACCGGGGGACCCAGTACTTC | CASRTEHRGTQYF
TRBJ2-1 | TRBD2 | 18 | TRBV7-2 | . | TGTGCCAGCAGCTTGGGGCCGATAGGACTAGCGACCTACAATGAGCAGTTCTTC | CASSLGPIGLATYNEQFF
TRBJ2-1 | . | 11 | TRBV7-9 | . | TGTGCCAGCAGCTCGGAACTAGCCCAGTTCTTC | CASSSELAQFF
TRBJ2-2 | TRBD1 | 15 | TRBV10-3 | . | TGTGCCATCAGTGCGGGACAGGGGAACACCGGGGAGCTGTTTTTT | CAISAGQGNTGELFF
TRBJ2-5 | . | 14 | TRBV28 | . | TGTGCCAGCAGTTTTGGGGCTAGCGCGGGGACCCAGTACTTC | CASSFGASAGTQYF
TRBJ2-1 | . | 16 | TRBV9 | . | TGTGCCAGCAGCGTAGAGGGGCGGACCTCCTACAATGAGCAGTTCTTC | CASSVEGRTSYNEQFF
TRBJ1-2 | . | 14 | TRBV2 | . | TGTGCCAGCTCCGACCCTGGCAGAAACTATGGCTACACCTTC | CASSDPGRNYGYTF
TRBJ2-2 | TRBD2 | 16 | TRBV5-1 | . | TGCGCCAGCAGCTTGTTCGCGGGAGTGAACACCGGGGAGCTGTTTTTT | CASSLFAGVNTGELFF
TRBJ2-7 | . | 13 | TRBV10-3 | . | TGTGCCATCAGTGAGAACCCGGCCTACGAGCAGTACTTC | CAISENPAYEQYF
TRBJ2-2 | . | 19 | TRBV21-1 | . | TGTGCCAGCAGCAAAGAGGGGCTCCCGGGACTAGCGGGAGTCGGGGAGCTGTTTTTT | CASSKEGLPGLAGVGELFF
TRBJ2-1 | . | 15 | TRBV11-2 | . | TGTGCCAGCAGCCCCGGGGTTGGGTCCTACAATGAGCAGTTCTTC | CASSPGVGSYNEQFF
TRBJ2-7 | TRBD2 | 16 | TRBV11-2 | . | TGTGCCAGCAGCCCGAGAGGGGGACTAGCTTCGGGGGAGCAGTACTTC | CASSPRGGLASGEQYF
TRBJ2-7 | . | 14 | TRBV6-6 | . | TGTGCCAGCAGTTACTCGACCGGGAGTAACGAGCAGTACTTC | CASSYSTGSNEQYF
TRBJ2-7 | . | 14 | TRBV19 | . | TGTGCCAGTAGCATCAGGGACTTCCCCTACGAGCAGTACTTC | CASSIRDFPYEQYF
TRBJ2-5 | . | 17 | TRBV5-4 | . | TGTGCCAGCAGCTCCGCCGCCCTGGGGGGGCCGGGAGAGACCCAGTACTTC | CASSSAALGGPGETQYF
TRBJ2-5 | TRBD1 | 15 | TRBV5-1 | . | TGCGCCAGCAGCTTGGTTGGGACAGGGGAGGAGACCCAGTACTTC | CASSLVGTGEETQYF
TRBJ1-4 | . | 16 | TRBV5-1 | . | TGCGCCAGCAGCCCACACGGGACCCTCGGGCACGAAAAACTGTTTTTT | CASSPHGTLGHEKLFF
TRBJ2-1 | TRBD2 | 15 | TRBV19 | . | TGTGCCAGTAGGGCTAGCGGTACCTCCTACAATGAGCAGTTCTTC | CASRASGTSYNEQFF
TRBJ2-1 | . | 14 | TRBV7-8 | few | TGTGCCAGCAGCCTAACGGGGATATGGGATGAGCAGTTCTTC | CASSLTGIWDEQFF
TRBJ1-5 | TRBD1 | 14 | TRBV2 | . | TGTGCCAGCAGTCGGGACAGGGGGGGTCAGCCCCAGCATTTT | CASSRDRGGQPQHF
TRBJ2-1 | . | 14 | TRBV5-4 | . | TGTGCCAGCAGCTTGACTAGTCCCGTTAATGAGCAGTTCTTC | CASSLTSPVNEQFF
TRBJ1-3 | . | 16 | TRBV11-2 | . | TGTGCCAGCAGCCCCGTACAGTTCAGCTCTGGAAACACCATATATTTT | CASSPVQFSSGNTIYF